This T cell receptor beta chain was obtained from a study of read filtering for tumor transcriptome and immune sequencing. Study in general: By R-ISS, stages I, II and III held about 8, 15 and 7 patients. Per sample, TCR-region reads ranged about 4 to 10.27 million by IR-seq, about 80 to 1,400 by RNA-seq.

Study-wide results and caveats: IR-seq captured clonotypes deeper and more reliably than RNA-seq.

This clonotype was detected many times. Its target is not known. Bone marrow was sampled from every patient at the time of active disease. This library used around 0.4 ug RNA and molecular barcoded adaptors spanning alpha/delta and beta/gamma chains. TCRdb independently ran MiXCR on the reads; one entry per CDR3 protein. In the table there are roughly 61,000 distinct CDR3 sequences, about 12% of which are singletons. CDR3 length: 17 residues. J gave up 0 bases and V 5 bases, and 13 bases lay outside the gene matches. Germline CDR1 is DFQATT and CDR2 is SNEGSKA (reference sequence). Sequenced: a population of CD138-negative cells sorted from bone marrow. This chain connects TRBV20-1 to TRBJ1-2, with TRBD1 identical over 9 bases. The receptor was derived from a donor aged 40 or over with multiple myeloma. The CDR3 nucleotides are TGCAGTGCTCCGAGGGACAGGGCCGGGGGAGCTAACTATGGCTACACCTTC. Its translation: CSAPRDRAGGANYGYTF.